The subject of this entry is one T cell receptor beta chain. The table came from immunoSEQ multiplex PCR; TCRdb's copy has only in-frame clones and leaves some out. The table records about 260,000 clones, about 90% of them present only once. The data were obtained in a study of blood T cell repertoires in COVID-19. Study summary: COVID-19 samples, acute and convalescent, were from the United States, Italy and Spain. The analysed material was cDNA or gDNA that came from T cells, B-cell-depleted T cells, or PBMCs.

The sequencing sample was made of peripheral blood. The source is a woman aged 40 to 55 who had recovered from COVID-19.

Here the CDR3 DNA reads TGTGCCAGTAGTATTGGGGACATAGCCAAAAACATTCAGTACTTC. Amino acid sequence: CASSIGDIAKNIQYF. The V and J genes are TRBV19 and TRBJ2-4; D may be TRBD1 (6 bases). The V end was cut by 3 bases, the J end by 0 bases, with 9 bases between. CDR3 length equals 15 residues. CDR1 LNHDA and CDR2 SQIVND come from the germline V gene (reference sequence).